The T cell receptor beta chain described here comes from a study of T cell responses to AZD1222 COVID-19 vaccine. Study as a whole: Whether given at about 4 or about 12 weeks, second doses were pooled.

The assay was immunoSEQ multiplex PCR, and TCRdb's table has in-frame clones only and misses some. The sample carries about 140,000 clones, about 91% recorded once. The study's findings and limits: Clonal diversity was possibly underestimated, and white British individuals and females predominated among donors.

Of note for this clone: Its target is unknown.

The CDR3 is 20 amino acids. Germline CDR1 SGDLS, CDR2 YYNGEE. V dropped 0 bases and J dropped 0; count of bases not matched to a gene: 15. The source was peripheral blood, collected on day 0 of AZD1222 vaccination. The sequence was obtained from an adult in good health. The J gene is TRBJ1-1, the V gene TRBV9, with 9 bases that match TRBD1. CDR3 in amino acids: CASSVGPLGRDRGVNTEAFF. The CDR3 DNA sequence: TGTGCCAGCAGCGTAGGTCCACTTGGCCGCGACAGGGGGGTGAACACTGAAGCTTTCTTT.